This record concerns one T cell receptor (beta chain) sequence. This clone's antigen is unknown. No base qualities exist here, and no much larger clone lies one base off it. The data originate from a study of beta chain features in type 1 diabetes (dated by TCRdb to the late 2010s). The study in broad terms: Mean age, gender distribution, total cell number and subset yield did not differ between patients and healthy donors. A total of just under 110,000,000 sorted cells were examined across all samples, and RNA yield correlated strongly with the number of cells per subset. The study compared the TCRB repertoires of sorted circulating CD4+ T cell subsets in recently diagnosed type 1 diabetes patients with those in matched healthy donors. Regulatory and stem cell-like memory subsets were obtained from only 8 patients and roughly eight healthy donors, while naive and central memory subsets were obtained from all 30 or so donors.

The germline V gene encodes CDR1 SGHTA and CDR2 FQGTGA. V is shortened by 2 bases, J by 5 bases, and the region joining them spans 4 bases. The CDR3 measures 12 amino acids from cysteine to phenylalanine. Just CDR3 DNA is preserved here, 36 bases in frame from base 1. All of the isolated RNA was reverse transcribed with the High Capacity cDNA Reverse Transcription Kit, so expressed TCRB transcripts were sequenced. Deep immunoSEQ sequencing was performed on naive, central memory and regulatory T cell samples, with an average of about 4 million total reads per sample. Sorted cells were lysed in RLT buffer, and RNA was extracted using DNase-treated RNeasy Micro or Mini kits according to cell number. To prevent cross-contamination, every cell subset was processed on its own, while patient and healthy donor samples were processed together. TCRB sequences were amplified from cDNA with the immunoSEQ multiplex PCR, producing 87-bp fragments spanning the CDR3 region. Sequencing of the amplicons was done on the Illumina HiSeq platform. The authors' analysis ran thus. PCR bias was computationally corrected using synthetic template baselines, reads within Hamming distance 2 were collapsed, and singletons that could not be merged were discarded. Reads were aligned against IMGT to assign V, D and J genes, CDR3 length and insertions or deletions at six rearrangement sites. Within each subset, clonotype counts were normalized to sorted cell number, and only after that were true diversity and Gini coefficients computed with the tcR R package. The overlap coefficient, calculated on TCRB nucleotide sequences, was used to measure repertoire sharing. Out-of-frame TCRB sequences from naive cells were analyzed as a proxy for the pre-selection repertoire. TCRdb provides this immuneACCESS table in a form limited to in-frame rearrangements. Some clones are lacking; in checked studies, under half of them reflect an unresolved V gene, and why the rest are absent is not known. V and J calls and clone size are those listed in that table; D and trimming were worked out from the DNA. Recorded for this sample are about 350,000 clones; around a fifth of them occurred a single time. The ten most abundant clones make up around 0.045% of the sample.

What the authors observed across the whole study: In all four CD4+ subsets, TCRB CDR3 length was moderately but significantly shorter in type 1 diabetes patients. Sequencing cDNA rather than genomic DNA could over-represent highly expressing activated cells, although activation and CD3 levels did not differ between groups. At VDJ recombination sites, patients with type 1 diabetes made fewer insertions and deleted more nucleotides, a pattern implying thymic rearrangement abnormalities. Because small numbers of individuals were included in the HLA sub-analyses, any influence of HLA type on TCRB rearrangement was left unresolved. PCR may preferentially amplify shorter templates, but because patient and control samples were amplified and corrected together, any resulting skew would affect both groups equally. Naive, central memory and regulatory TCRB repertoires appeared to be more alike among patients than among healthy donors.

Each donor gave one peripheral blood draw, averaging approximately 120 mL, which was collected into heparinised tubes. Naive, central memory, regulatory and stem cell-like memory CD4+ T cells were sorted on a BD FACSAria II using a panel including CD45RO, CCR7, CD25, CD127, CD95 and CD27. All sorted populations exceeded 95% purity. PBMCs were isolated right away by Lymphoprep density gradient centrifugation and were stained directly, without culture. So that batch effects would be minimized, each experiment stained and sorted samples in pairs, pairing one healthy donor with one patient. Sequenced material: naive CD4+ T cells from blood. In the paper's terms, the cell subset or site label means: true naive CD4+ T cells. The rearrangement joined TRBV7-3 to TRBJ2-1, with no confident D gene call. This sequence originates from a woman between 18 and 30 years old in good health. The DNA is TGTGCCAGCAGCTTACCCGACAATGAGCAGTTCTTC. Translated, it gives CASSLPDNEQFF.